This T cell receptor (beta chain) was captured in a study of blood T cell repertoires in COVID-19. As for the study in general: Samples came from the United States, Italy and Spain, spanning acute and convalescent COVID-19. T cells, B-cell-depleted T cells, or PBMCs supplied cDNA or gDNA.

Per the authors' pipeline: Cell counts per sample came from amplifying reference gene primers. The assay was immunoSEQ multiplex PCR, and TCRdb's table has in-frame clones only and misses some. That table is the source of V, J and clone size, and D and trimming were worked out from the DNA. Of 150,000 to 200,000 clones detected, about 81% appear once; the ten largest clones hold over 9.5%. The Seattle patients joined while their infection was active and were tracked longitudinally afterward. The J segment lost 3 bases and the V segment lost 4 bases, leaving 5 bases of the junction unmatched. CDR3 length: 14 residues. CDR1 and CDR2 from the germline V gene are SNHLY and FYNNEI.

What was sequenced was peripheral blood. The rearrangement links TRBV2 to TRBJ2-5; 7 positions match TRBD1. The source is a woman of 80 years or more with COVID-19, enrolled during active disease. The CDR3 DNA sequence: TGTGCCAGCAGTGCCCAGGGGGTAGAAGAGACCCAGTACTTC. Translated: CASSAQGVEETQYF.